This entry lists 5 T cell receptor beta chains sequenced from one sample in a study of cytomegalovirus exposure and HLA in healthy donors. PCR amplification relied on 60 Vbeta primers (plus 13 Jbeta primers). Data came from immunoSEQ multiplex PCR; TCRdb stores just in-frame clones and leaves some out. The sample shows approximately 120,000 clones, about 81% of them seen only once. The specimen sequenced was PBMCs. These receptors were collected from a woman in her twenties or thirties in good health and CMV-seronegative.

This clone was counted a single time. The genes are TRBV7-9 and TRBJ1-4; TRBD1 matches 9 bases. The CDR3 loop spans 14 amino acids. The germline V gene has CDR1 SEHNR and CDR2 FQNEAQ (reference sequence). J gave up 4 bases and V 6 bases, and 3 bases lay outside the gene matches. CDR3 protein: CASRQDRGNEKLFF. Written as DNA, the CDR3 is TGTGCCAGCAGACAGGACAGGGGTAATGAAAAACTGTTTTTT.

The genes are TRBV5-6 and TRBJ2-2; 9 bases line up with TRBD2. The CDR3 consists of 16 residues. Germline CDR1 is SGHDT and CDR2 is YYEEEE. Losses at the gene ends were 4 bases for V and 8 bases for J; bases not matched to a gene: 12. The CDR3 DNA follows: TGTGCCAGCAGCCGGGGAGTTAGCGGGAGTTTAGGGGAGCTGTTTTTT. This codes for CASSRGVSGSLGELFF.

Concerning this clone itself: The sample holds other DNA sequences that translate to the same CDR3. This CDR3 is CASSPSQGADYGYTF. In DNA, the CDR3 is TGTGCCAGCTCACCCTCACAGGGGGCTGACTATGGCTACACCTTC. V gene TRBV18 combines with J gene TRBJ1-2; the match to TRBD1 covers 9 bases. Germline values: CDR1 KGHSH, CDR2 LQKENI. The trim removed 3 bases at V and 3 bases at J, leaving 5 bases unmatched. The CDR3 covers 15 residues.

This clone has more than one count but fewer than ten. The chain employs TRBV30 and TRBJ2-1, with 7 bases aligning to TRBD1. After removal of 4 bases from V and 6 bases from J, the junction contained 18 bases not matched to a gene. Germline assignment: CDR1 GTSNPN and CDR2 SVGIG (reference sequence). The CDR3 contains 17 residues. CDR3 in DNA: TGTGCCTGGAACGGGGACAGATGGGTCGTAACAGGCAATGAGCAGTTCTTC. It is translated as CAWNGDRWVVTGNEQFF.

The chain uses TRBV2 and TRBJ2-6; 7 bases agree with TRBD1. The CDR3 contains 18 residues. The germline CDR1 and CDR2 sequences are SNHLY and FYNNEI. The trim removed 3 bases at V and 0 bases at J, leaving 8 bases unmatched. Written as DNA, the CDR3 is TGTGCCAGCAGTGATTTCGACAGGGTCCTCTCTGGGGCCAACGTCCTGACTTTC. As protein: CASSDFDRVLSGANVLTF.